This T cell receptor (beta chain) comes out of a study of CD8+CD57+ T cells in acquired aplastic anemia. The template used for profiling TCR beta VDJ and CDR3 was genomic DNA. TCRdb re-derived calls from the reads in MiXCR, one entry per CDR3 protein. The repertoire holds approximately 220,000 distinct CDR3 sequences, with approximately 45% as singletons. Study-level results: Patients had roughly 29 CD8+ CDR3 sequences in common with controls (the shared set). Patients versus controls showed no significant CD8+ Simpson's diversity difference.

Sequencing involved patients with CD8+CD57+ cell expansion previously shown by flow cytometry. The CDR3 is made up of 15 amino acids. CDR1 MNHEY and CDR2 SVGAGI come from the germline V gene. V lost 7 bases, J lost 7 bases, and 22 bases lay in between. This clonotype was seen a few times. Its specificity is not known. The receptor comes from a human donor with aplastic anemia. Sequenced material: sorted CD4+, CD8+, or CD8+CD57+ T cells (not recorded which) from PBMCs. The chain links TRBV6-5 to TRBJ1-1; possible D gene TRBD1, 5 bases. The CDR3 coding sequence is TGTGCCAGCAATGAATATTGGGGGGATACCTATGAAGCTTTCTTT. This gives the protein CASNEYWGDTYEAFF.